This T cell receptor beta chain was retrieved from a study of blood T cells in healthy people across ages. Together with a sample-barcoded 5' primer, a J-beta primer mix was included in a second PCR lasting roughly 6 to 12 cycles. MiXCR, applied by TCRdb to the 5' RACE reads, yields one record per CDR3 protein. Of hundreds of thousands of distinct CDR3 sequences in the sample, about 27% were seen once. Overall study findings and caveats: Shifts in expanded clonotypes may have been confounded by donor CMV status, which was unknown.

Turning to this clonotype: Its cognate antigen is unknown.

The CDR3 sequence is 15 residues long. V dropped 1 base and J dropped 0 bases, with 9 bases sitting between them. Germline assignment: CDR1 LGHDT and CDR2 YNNKEL (reference sequence). This sample also appeared in a second study, on T cells of mothers and their children.

The specimen was blood. The gene calls are TRBV3-1 and TRBJ1-2; a weak D match, TRBD1 (6 bases). This TCR was sampled from a boy between 2 and 10 years old in good health. In DNA, the CDR3 is TGTGCCAGCAGCCAAGTACAGGGAGCTAACTATGGCTACACCTTC. Amino acid sequence: CASSQVQGANYGYTF.